This T cell receptor (beta chain) was obtained from a study of blood T cell repertoires in COVID-19. As for the study in general: The origin of the acute and convalescent COVID-19 samples was the United States, Italy and Spain.

This clone was detected a few times. In the authors' workflow: Estimation of nucleated cell counts was performed using reference gene primer amplification. Produced via immunoSEQ multiplex PCR; TCRdb's table is partial and in-frame only. Clone size and V and J calls were adopted from that table, with D and trimming inferred from the DNA. The sample carries roughly 200,000 clones, around three quarters recorded once. The CDR3 covers 14 residues. Looked up from germline, CDR1 is SGDLS and CDR2 is YYNGEE. J gave up 2 bases and V 4 bases, and 6 bases lay outside the gene matches. The TCR originated in a woman between 65 and 79 years old with acute or convalescent COVID-19. The chain combines TRBV9 with TRBJ2-7; 7 nucleotides agree with TRBD1. The sequencing sample was made of peripheral blood. CDR3 amino acids: CASSPWTGTYEQYF. The CDR3 coding sequence is TGTGCCAGCAGCCCCTGGACAGGAACCTACGAGCAGTACTTC.